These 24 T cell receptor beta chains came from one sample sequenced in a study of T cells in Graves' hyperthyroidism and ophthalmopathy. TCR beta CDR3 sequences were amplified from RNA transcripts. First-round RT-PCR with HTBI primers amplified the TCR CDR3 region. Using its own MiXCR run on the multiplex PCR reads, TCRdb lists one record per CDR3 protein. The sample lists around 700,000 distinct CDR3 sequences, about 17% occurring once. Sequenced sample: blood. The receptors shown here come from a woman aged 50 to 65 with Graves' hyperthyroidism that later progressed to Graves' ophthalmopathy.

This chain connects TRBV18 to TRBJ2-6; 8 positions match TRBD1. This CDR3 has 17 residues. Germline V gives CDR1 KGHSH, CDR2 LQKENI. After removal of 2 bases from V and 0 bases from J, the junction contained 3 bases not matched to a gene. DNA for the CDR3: TGTGCCAGCTCACCAATCACAGGGGGCTCTGGGGCCAACGTCCTGACTTTC. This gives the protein CASSPITGGSGANVLTF.

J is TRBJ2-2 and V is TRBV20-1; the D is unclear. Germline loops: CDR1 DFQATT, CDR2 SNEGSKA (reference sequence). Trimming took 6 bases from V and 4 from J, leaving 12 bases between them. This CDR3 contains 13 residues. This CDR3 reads CSALARVTGELFF. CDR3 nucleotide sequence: TGCAGTGCCTTAGCAAGGGTCACCGGGGAGCTGTTTTTT.

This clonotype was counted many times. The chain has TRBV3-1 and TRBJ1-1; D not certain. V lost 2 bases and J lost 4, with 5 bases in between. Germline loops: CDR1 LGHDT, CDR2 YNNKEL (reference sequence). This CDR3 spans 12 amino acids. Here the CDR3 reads CASSQTPTEAFF. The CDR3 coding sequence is TGTGCCAGCAGCCAAACACCCACTGAAGCTTTCTTT.

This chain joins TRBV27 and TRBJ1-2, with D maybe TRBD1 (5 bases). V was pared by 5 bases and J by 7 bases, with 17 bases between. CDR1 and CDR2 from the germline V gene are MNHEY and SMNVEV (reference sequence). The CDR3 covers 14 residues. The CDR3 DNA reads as TGTGCCAGCAGTGCACACCCCCAGGGAGGTGGCTACACCTTC. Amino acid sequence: CASSAHPQGGGYTF.

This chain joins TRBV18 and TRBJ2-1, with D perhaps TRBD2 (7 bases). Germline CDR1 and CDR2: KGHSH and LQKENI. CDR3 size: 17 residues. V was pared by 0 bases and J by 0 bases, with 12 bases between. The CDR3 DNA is TGTGCCAGCTCACCACCGGGGGGGCCCAGCTCCTACAATGAGCAGTTCTTC. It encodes CASSPPGGPSSYNEQFF.

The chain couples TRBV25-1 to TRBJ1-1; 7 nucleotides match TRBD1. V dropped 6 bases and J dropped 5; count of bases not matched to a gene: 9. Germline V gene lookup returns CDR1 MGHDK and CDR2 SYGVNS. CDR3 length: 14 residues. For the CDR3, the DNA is TGTGCCAGCAGCAAAACAGGGGCGTGGACTGAAGCTTTCTTT. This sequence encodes CASSKTGAWTEAFF.

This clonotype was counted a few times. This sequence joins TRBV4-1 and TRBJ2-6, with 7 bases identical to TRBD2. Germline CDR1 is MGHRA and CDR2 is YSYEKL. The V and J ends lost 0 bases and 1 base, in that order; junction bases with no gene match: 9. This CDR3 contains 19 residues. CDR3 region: CASSQDQGAGLSGANVLTF. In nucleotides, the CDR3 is TGCGCCAGCAGCCAAGATCAGGGAGCGGGGTTATCTGGGGCCAACGTCCTGACTTTC.

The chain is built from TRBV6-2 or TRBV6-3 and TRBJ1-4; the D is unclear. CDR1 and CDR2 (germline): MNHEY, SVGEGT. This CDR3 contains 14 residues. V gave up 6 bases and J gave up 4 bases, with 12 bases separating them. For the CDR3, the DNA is TGTGCCAGCAGACGCCGGGAAATTAATGAAAAACTGTTTTTT. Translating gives CASRRREINEKLFF.

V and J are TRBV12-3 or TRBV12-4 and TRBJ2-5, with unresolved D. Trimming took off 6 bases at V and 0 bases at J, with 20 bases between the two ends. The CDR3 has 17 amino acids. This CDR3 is CASSLVSGRVYQETQYF. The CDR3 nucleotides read TGTGCCAGCAGCCTTGTTTCGGGTAGGGTGTACCAAGAGACCCAGTACTTC.

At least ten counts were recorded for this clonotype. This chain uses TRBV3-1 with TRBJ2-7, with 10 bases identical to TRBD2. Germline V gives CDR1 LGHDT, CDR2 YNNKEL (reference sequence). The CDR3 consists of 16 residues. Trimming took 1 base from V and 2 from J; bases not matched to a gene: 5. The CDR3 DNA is TGTGCCAGCAGCCAAGTATCTCTAGCGGGAGCCTACGAGCAGTACTTC. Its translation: CASSQVSLAGAYEQYF.

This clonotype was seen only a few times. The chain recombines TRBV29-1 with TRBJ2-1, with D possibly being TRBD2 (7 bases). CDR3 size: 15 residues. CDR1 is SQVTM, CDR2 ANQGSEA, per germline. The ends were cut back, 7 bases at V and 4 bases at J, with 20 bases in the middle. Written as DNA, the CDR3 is TGCAGCGCATGGGAGGGGGGTCCCCTGTACAATGAGCAGTTCTTC. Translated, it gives CSAWEGGPLYNEQFF.

CDR3 amino acids: CASSLRGNHGELFF. In DNA form, the CDR3 reads TGTGCCAGCAGTTTGAGAGGGAATCACGGGGAGCTGTTTTTT. The chain recombines TRBV12-3 or TRBV12-4 with TRBJ2-2; maybe TRBD2 (5 bases). The V end lost 3 bases, the J end lost 7 bases, and 12 bases lay between the germline ends. CDR3 length equals 14 residues.

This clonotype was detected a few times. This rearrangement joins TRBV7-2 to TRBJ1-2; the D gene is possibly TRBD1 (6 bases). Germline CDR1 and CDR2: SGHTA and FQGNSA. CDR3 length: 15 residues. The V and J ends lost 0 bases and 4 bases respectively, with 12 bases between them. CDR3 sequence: CASSLASGASYGYTF. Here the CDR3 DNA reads TGTGCCAGCAGCTTAGCTTCAGGGGCGAGCTATGGCTACACCTTC.

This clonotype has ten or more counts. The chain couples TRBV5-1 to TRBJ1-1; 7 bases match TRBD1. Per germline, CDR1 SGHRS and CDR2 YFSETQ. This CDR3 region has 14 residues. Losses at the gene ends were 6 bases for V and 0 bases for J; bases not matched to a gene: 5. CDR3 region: CASTRGALNTEAFF. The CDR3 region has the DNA TGCGCCAGCACCAGGGGGGCCCTGAACACTGAAGCTTTCTTT.

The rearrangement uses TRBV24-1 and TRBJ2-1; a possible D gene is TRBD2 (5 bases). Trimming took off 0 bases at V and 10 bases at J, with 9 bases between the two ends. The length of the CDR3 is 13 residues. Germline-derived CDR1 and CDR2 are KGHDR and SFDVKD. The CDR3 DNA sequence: TGTGCCACCAGTGATTTGCCAGCGGCGGAGCAGTTCTTC. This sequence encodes CATSDLPAAEQFF.

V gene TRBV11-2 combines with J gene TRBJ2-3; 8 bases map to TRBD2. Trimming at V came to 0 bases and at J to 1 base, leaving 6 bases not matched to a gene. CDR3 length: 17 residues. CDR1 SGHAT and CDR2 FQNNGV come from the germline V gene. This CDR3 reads CASSLDPGGGGTDTQYF. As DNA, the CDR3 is TGTGCCAGCAGCTTAGATCCCGGGGGGGGGGGCACAGATACGCAGTATTTT.

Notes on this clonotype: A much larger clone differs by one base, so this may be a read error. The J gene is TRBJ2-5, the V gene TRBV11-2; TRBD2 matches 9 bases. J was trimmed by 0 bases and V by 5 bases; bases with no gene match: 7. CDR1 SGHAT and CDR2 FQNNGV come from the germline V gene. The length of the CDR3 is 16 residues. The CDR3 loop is CASSLAGGPYQETQYF. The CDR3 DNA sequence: TGTGCCAGCAGCCTGGCGGGGGGGCCGTACCAAGAGACCCAGTACTTC. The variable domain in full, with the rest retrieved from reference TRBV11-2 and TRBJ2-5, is EAGVAQSPRYKIIEKRQSVAFWCNPISGHATLYWYQQILGQGPKLLIQFQNNGVVDDSQLPKDRFSAERLKGVDSTLKIQPAKLEDSAVYLCASSLAGGPYQETQYFGPGTRLLVL.

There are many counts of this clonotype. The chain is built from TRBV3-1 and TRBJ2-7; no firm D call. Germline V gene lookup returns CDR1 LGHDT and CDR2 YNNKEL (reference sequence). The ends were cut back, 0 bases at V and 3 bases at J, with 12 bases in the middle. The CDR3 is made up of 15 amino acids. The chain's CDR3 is CASSQELPPGYEQYF. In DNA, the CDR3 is TGTGCCAGCAGCCAAGAGCTCCCCCCGGGCTACGAGCAGTACTTC.

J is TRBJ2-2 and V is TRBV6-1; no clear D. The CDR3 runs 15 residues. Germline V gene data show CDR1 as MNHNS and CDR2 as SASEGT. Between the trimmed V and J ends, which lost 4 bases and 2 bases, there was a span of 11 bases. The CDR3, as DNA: TGTGCCAGCAGTGTCGGGCCAGCAAACACCGGGGAGCTGTTTTTT. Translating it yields CASSVGPANTGELFF.

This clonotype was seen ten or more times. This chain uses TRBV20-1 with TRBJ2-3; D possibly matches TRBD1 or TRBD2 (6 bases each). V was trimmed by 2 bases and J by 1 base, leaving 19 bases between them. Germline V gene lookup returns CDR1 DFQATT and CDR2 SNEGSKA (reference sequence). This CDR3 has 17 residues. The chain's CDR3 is CSARLPGGGRGTDTQYF. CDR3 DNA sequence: TGCAGTGCTAGACTACCCGGAGGGGGGCGGGGCACAGATACGCAGTATTTT.

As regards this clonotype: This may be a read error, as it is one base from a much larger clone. The CDR3, as DNA: TGCAGCGTGAGGAACAGGGGAGGTTCACCCCTCCACTTT. This sequence encodes CSVRNRGGSPLHF. This chain connects TRBV29-1 to TRBJ1-6, with 7 positions matching TRBD1. V dropped 6 bases and J dropped 9; count of bases not matched to a gene: 8. The CDR3 runs 13 residues. The germline V gene has CDR1 SQVTM and CDR2 ANQGSEA.

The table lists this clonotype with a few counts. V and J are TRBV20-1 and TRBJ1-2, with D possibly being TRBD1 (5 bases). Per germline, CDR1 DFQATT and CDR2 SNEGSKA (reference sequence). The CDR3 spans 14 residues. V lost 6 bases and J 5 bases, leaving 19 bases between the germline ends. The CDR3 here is CSAPSSGTAYGYTF. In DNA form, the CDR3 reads TGCAGTGCACCATCATCCGGGACCGCTTATGGCTACACCTTC.

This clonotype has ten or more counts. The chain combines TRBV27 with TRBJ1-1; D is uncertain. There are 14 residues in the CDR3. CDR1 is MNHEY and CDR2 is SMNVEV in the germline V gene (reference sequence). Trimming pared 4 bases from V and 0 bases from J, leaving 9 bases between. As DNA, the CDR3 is TGTGCCAGCAGTTCGACACTACTGAACACTGAAGCTTTCTTT. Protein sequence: CASSSTLLNTEAFF.

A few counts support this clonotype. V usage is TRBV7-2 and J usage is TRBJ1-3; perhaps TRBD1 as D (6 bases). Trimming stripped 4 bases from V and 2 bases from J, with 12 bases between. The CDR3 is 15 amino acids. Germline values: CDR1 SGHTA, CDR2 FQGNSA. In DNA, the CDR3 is TGTGCCAGCAGCTCTAGGGGGAACACTGGAAACACCATATATTTT. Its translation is CASSSRGNTGNTIYF.